This is a list of T cell receptor beta chains from one sample in a study of blood T cell repertoires in COVID-19. The method was immunoSEQ multiplex PCR; TCRdb's version includes in-frame clones alone and lacks a portion of them. The sample shows about 97,000 clones, approximately 90% of them seen only once. The sequencing input was peripheral blood. Receptors were obtained from a human donor in a cohort sampled during active COVID-19. CDR3s include the opening cysteine and the closing phenylalanine or tryptophan. The D gene is left open where the match is weak. Clone size, where shown, is once, few, many, or a class for clones that have expanded.

D: NA; J: TRBJ1-4; size: NA; V: TRBV18; CDR3: CASSLDRTTNEKLFF; DNA: TGTGCCAGCTCGTTAGACAGAACAACTAATGAAAAACTGTTTTTT
D: NA; J: TRBJ2-3; size: NA; V: TRBV18; CDR3: CASSRFRAGTDTQYF; DNA: TGTGCCAGCTCACGATTCAGGGCCGGCACAGATACGCAGTATTTT
D: TRBD1; J: TRBJ2-5; size: NA; V: TRBV13; CDR3: CASSETGIGETQYF; DNA: TGTGCCAGCAGCGAGACAGGGATTGGGGAGACCCAGTACTTC
D: NA; J: TRBJ1-1; size: NA; V: TRBV28; CDR3: CASRTQEPEAFF; DNA: TGTGCCAGCAGAACCCAGGAACCTGAAGCTTTCTTT
D: NA; J: TRBJ1-6; size: NA; V: TRBV28; CDR3: CASTLGGGSYNSPLHF; DNA: TGTGCCAGCACCCTGGGGGGGGGCTCCTATAATTCACCCCTCCACTTT
D: NA; J: TRBJ1-1; size: NA; V: TRBV30; CDR3: CAWSVHGVSEAFF; DNA: TGTGCCTGGAGTGTACACGGGGTTAGTGAAGCTTTCTTT
D: TRBD1; J: TRBJ2-1; size: few; V: TRBV5-4; CDR3: CASTTVDRGYNEQFF; DNA: TGTGCCAGCACCACCGTGGACAGGGGTTACAATGAGCAGTTCTTC
D: NA; J: TRBJ2-1; size: NA; V: TRBV10-3; CDR3: CAIRGHLGSDYNEQFF; DNA: TGTGCCATCAGGGGACATTTGGGTAGCGACTACAATGAGCAGTTCTTC
D: NA; J: TRBJ2-7; size: NA; V: TRBV5-4; CDR3: CASSLFAGTSYEQYF; DNA: TGTGCCAGCAGCTTGTTTGCGGGGACCTCCTACGAGCAGTACTTC
D: NA; J: TRBJ1-3; size: NA; V: TRBV24-1; CDR3: CATSVSGAENTIYF; DNA: TGTGCCACCAGTGTAAGCGGGGCAGAAAACACCATATATTTT
D: TRBD1; J: TRBJ1-5; size: NA; V: TRBV6-5; CDR3: CASSSWGQAGNQPQHF; DNA: TGTGCCAGCAGTTCCTGGGGACAGGCGGGCAATCAGCCCCAGCATTTT
D: TRBD2; J: TRBJ2-2; size: NA; V: TRBV10-3; CDR3: CAISSGTSATGELFF; DNA: TGTGCCATCAGTAGTGGGACTAGCGCAACCGGGGAGCTGTTTTTT
D: NA; J: TRBJ1-2; size: NA; V: TRBV9; CDR3: CASSVAEAVKTYGYTF; DNA: TGTGCCAGCAGCGTAGCCGAGGCGGTCAAAACCTATGGCTACACCTTC
D: TRBD2; J: TRBJ2-1; size: NA; V: TRBV7-3; CDR3: CASSLSGGSSYNEQFF; DNA: TGTGCCAGCAGCTTGTCCGGCGGGAGTTCCTACAATGAGCAGTTCTTC
D: NA; J: TRBJ2-2; size: NA; V: TRBV28; CDR3: CASSFSTGELFF; DNA: TGTGCCAGCAGTTTCAGCACCGGGGAGCTGTTTTTT
D: NA; J: TRBJ2-3; size: NA; V: TRBV11-3; CDR3: CASSLVQGSDTQYF; DNA: TGTGCCAGCAGCTTAGTCCAGGGGTCAGATACGCAGTATTTT
D: TRBD1; J: TRBJ1-6; size: once; V: TRBV9; CDR3: CASSGAVGRGDSPLHF; DNA: TGTGCCAGCAGCGGAGCCGTTGGCAGGGGGGACTCACCCCTCCACTTT
D: NA; J: TRBJ1-6; size: NA; V: TRBV5-6; CDR3: CASSFSYSYNSPLHF; DNA: TGTGCCAGCAGCTTTAGCTACTCCTATAATTCACCCCTCCACTTT
D: NA; J: TRBJ2-3; size: NA; V: TRBV5-1; CDR3: CASSLRGPDTQYF; DNA: TGCGCCAGCAGCTTGAGAGGGCCGGATACGCAGTATTTT
D: TRBD2; J: TRBJ2-5; size: NA; V: TRBV9; CDR3: CASSATSGIEETQYF; DNA: TGTGCCAGCAGCGCCACTAGCGGGATTGAAGAGACCCAGTACTTC
D: TRBD1; J: TRBJ1-4; size: NA; V: TRBV4-3; CDR3: CASSQQGGANEKLFF; DNA: TGCGCCAGCAGCCAACAGGGGGGAGCTAATGAAAAACTGTTTTTT
D: TRBD1; J: TRBJ1-2; size: once; V: TRBV5-1; CDR3: CASSPRDRGPYGYTF; DNA: TGCGCCAGCAGCCCCCGGGACAGGGGGCCCTATGGCTACACCTTC
D: NA; J: TRBJ2-1; size: NA; V: TRBV7-2; CDR3: CASRGPGTSIYNEQFF; DNA: TGTGCCAGCAGAGGGCCCGGGACTTCAATCTACAATGAGCAGTTCTTC
D: NA; J: TRBJ2-5; size: NA; V: TRBV18; CDR3: CASSLGTAGQETQYF; DNA: TGTGCCAGCTCACTAGGGACAGCGGGCCAAGAGACCCAGTACTTC
D: TRBD2; J: TRBJ2-1; size: NA; V: TRBV7-9; CDR3: CASSPQRGRTYNEQFF; DNA: TGTGCCAGCAGCCCCCAGCGGGGGCGCACCTACAATGAGCAGTTCTTC
D: TRBD2; J: TRBJ2-1; size: NA; V: TRBV20-1; CDR3: CSASSPSGRGHEQFF; DNA: TGCAGTGCTAGTTCCCCTAGCGGGAGGGGACATGAGCAGTTCTTC
D: NA; J: TRBJ1-1; size: NA; V: TRBV2; CDR3: CASLAIPRTEAFF; DNA: TGTGCCAGCTTGGCCATTCCTAGGACTGAAGCTTTCTTT
D: TRBD2; J: TRBJ2-2; size: NA; V: TRBV5-1; CDR3: CASSLAVMSGSGTGELFF; DNA: TGCGCCAGCAGCTTGGCCGTAATGAGCGGGAGTGGTACCGGGGAGCTGTTTTTT
D: NA; J: TRBJ2-7; size: few; V: TRBV6-1; CDR3: CASSEVQGNYEQYF; DNA: TGTGCCAGCAGTGAAGTTCAGGGAAACTACGAGCAGTACTTC
D: TRBD1; J: TRBJ1-4; size: NA; V: TRBV7-2; CDR3: CASSTTGGSNEKLFF; DNA: TGTGCCAGCAGCACCACAGGGGGCTCTAATGAAAAACTGTTTTTT
D: NA; J: TRBJ2-6; size: NA; V: TRBV6-5; CDR3: CASRSSGANVLTF; DNA: TGTGCCAGCAGATCATCTGGGGCCAACGTCCTGACTTTC
D: NA; J: TRBJ1-1; size: NA; V: TRBV15; CDR3: CATSRVGGEVTEAFF; DNA: TGTGCCACCAGCAGAGTGGGCGGGGAAGTCACTGAAGCTTTCTTT
D: TRBD2; J: TRBJ2-1; size: NA; V: TRBV5-1; CDR3: CASSLSASGRGSSYNEQFF; DNA: TGCGCCAGCAGCTTGTCGGCTAGCGGGAGGGGGAGCTCCTACAATGAGCAGTTCTTC
D: NA; J: TRBJ2-1; size: NA; V: TRBV5-4; CDR3: CASSLEDGFEQFF; DNA: TGTGCCAGCAGCTTGGAAGACGGGTTTGAGCAGTTCTTC
D: TRBD1; J: TRBJ2-3; size: NA; V: TRBV24-1; CDR3: CATSDAFRTGVADTQYF; DNA: TGTGCCACCAGTGATGCGTTTCGGACAGGGGTTGCAGATACGCAGTATTTT
D: TRBD1; J: TRBJ2-7; size: NA; V: TRBV7-2; CDR3: CASSPRTGGPYEQYF; DNA: TGTGCCAGCAGCCCCCGGACAGGGGGTCCCTACGAGCAGTACTTC
D: TRBD1; J: TRBJ2-2; size: once; V: TRBV5-1; CDR3: CASRFDPSGGNTGELFF; DNA: TGCGCCAGCAGATTTGACCCCTCAGGGGGCAACACCGGGGAGCTGTTTTTT
D: TRBD2; J: TRBJ2-3; size: NA; V: TRBV6-2/TRBV6-3; CDR3: CASSSWDYPRADTQYF; DNA: TGTGCCAGCAGTTCCTGGGACTACCCACGCGCTGATACGCAGTATTTT
D: TRBD2; J: TRBJ2-1; size: NA; V: TRBV6-5; CDR3: CASRLTSAFYNEQFF; DNA: TGTGCCAGCAGGTTAACTAGCGCCTTCTACAATGAGCAGTTCTTC
D: NA; J: TRBJ2-3; size: NA; V: TRBV19; CDR3: CASSIERPGDTQYF; DNA: TGTGCCAGTAGTATAGAGCGCCCGGGAGATACGCAGTATTTT
D: TRBD1; J: TRBJ2-7; size: NA; V: TRBV3-1/TRBV3-2; CDR3: CASSQAPGQGVSEQYF; DNA: TGTGCCAGCAGCCAAGCTCCGGGACAGGGGGTGAGCGAGCAGTACTTC
D: NA; J: TRBJ2-1; size: once; V: TRBV7-9; CDR3: CASSPIMRSSSYNEQFF; DNA: TGTGCCAGCAGCCCGATTATGAGGTCGAGCTCCTACAATGAGCAGTTCTTC
D: TRBD2; J: TRBJ2-5; size: NA; V: TRBV7-3; CDR3: CASSLSGGPRETQYF; DNA: TGTGCCAGCAGCTTATCGGGAGGGCCCAGGGAGACCCAGTACTTC
D: NA; J: TRBJ2-7; size: NA; V: TRBV6-5; CDR3: CASSYSSGLSYEQYF; DNA: TGTGCCAGCAGTTATTCCAGCGGCCTCTCCTACGAGCAGTACTTC
D: TRBD1; J: TRBJ2-1; size: NA; V: TRBV27; CDR3: CASSLDGTGYNEQFF; DNA: TGTGCCAGCAGTTTGGACGGGACAGGGTACAATGAGCAGTTCTTC